This TCR beta chain was recovered during a study of T cell repertoires in cytomegalovirus infection. A word on this clonotype: Antigen specificity is unknown.

TCRdb re-called the reads through MiXCR, storing one row per CDR3 protein. Of approximately 500,000 distinct CDR3 sequences detected, about 33% appear once; the ten largest clones hold roughly 15%. CDR1 and CDR2 (germline): SEHNR, FQNEAQ (reference sequence). CDR3 length: 12 amino acids. V was pared by 3 bases and J by 11 bases, with 13 bases between. Sequencing was performed on cultured PBMCs, taken from culture after CMV antigen stimulation. The sequence came from a human donor in good health (CMV status not recorded). Some clones in this sample may be carry-over from other donors' samples. The chain uses TRBV7-9 and TRBJ1-1, with D perhaps TRBD1 (5 bases). The CDR3, as DNA: TGTGCCAGCAGCTTGGGGGGTGGGTTGGCTTTCTTT. It translates to CASSLGGGLAFF.